A single sample gave rise to the 18 T cell receptor beta chains below, sequenced in a study of regulatory T cells in long-lasting Graves disease (dated by TCRdb to the early 2020s). In light of the paper, this sample's time point label describes: newly diagnosed GD, antithyroid drugs for less than 3 months. For both TCR sequencing and RNA sequencing, RNA was extracted from PBMCs using TRIzol. The protocol used for the library was multiplex PCR. TCRdb lists the instrument as Illumina HiSeq 4000. TCR beta libraries were built with iRepertoire HTBI primers and Arm-PCR amplification of CDR3 regions. TCRdb reprocessed the public reads (quality trimming at Q25 with fastp, clone calling with MiXCR) and kept in-frame beta chains. Here each entry gathers all rows of one CDR3 protein and keeps the most common genes and DNA. The sample table shows roughly 610,000 distinct CDR3 sequences, and 15% to 20% are seen once. The ten biggest clones cover around 13% of the sample.

A further study also used this sample, focusing on T cells in Graves' hyperthyroidism and ophthalmopathy.

The sample here was peripheral blood mononuclear cells (PBMCs), taken at new diagnosis, from a patient treated with antithyroid drugs. The receptors stem from a young man with Graves disease. Donor details come from another sample of the same person, matched by shared clones.

The gene calls are TRBV20-1 and TRBJ2-3; 9 bases are shared with TRBD1. This CDR3 has 16 amino acids. The germline V gene encodes CDR1 DFQATT and CDR2 SNEGSKA (reference sequence). Losses at the gene ends were 6 bases for V and 0 bases for J; bases not matched to a gene: 10. The CDR3 reads CSAPNRDRDSTDTQYF. The CDR3 DNA reads TGCAGTGCGCCGAACCGGGACAGGGATAGCACAGATACGCAGTATTTT.

V is TRBV5-1 and J is TRBJ2-1; D unresolved. Trimming took 2 bases from V and 2 from J, leaving 17 bases between them. The length of the CDR3 is 17 residues. Germline V gene lookup returns CDR1 SGHRS and CDR2 YFSETQ. As DNA, the CDR3 is TGCGCCAGCAGCTTCTCGGCTCTCAGCCATCCCTACAATGAGCAGTTCTTC. Translation: CASSFSALSHPYNEQFF. Supplemented by reference TRBV5-1 and TRBJ2-1, the full variable domain reads KAGVTQTPRYLIKTRGQQVTLSCSPISGHRSVSWYQQTPGQGLQFLFEYFSETQRNKGNFPGRFSGRQFSNSRSEMNVSTLELGDSALYLCASSFSALSHPYNEQFFGPGTRLTVL.

The sample holds many counts of this clonotype. V usage is TRBV11-2 and J usage is TRBJ2-1; TRBD2 matches at 8 bases. Trimming cost V 5 bases and J 8 bases; bases outside gene matches: 11. The germline V gene has CDR1 SGHAT and CDR2 FQNNGV. The CDR3 loop spans 15 amino acids. CDR3 loop: CASSASGSLRDEQFF. CDR3 nucleotide sequence: TGTGCCAGCAGCGCAAGCGGGAGCCTCCGCGATGAGCAGTTCTTC.

This clonotype was recorded a few times. The CDR3 does not end in the conserved phenylalanine or tryptophan, so this is likely a read error. The chain recombines TRBV7-9 with TRBJ2-7; 7 nucleotides align to TRBD2. The CDR3 consists of 15 residues. Germline V lookup: CDR1 SEHNR, CDR2 FQNEAQ (reference sequence). Trimming at V came to 3 bases and at J to 2 bases, leaving 7 bases not matched to a gene. CDR3 sequence: CASSFDSGFPYEQYL. Written as DNA, the CDR3 is TGTGCCAGCAGCTTTGATAGCGGGTTTCCCTACGAGCAGTACCTC.

This clonotype was detected many times. CDR3 bases: TGTGCCAGCAGTACCCCACTAGCGGGAGATACAGATACGCAGTATTTT. Its translation: CASSTPLAGDTDTQYF. The chain links TRBV28 to TRBJ2-3; 11 bases line up with TRBD2. The CDR3 runs 16 residues. Germline trimming cut 5 bases from V and 3 bases from J; bases unmatched to any gene: 7. From germline, CDR1 is MDHEN and CDR2 SYDVKM.

The chain combines TRBV2 with TRBJ1-5; TRBD1 aligns across 8 bases. The CDR3 contains 14 residues. Germline V lookup: CDR1 SNHLY, CDR2 FYNNEI. With 6 bases clipped from V and 6 bases from J, the junction kept 7 bases outside the gene matches. The CDR3 loop reads CASSQDRGVQPQHF. CDR3 DNA sequence: TGTGCCAGCAGCCAAGACAGGGGTGTTCAGCCCCAGCATTTT.

With regard to this clonotype: At one boundary the junction diverges from the germline segment, which might be a read error. The chain combines TRBV6-2 or TRBV6-3 with TRBJ2-1, with 8 bases that match TRBD2. The CDR3 consists of 15 residues. CDR1 and CDR2 (germline): MNHEY, SVGEGT. CDR3 DNA: TGTACCAGCACGACCTTTGCGGGAGGTTTCCATGAGCAGTTCTTC. Translation: CTSTTFAGGFHEQFF.

In this sample, this clonotype turned up once. The chain carries TRBV7-9 and TRBJ2-7; 7 positions match TRBD2. CDR1 and CDR2 from the germline V gene are SEHNR and FQNEAQ (reference sequence). Trimming at V came to 5 bases and at J to 5 bases, leaving 21 bases not matched to a gene. This CDR3 has 18 amino acids. The CDR3 loop is CASSPTLGTNGNLDEQYF. CDR3 in DNA: TGTGCCAGCAGCCCGACCCTGGGGACTAACGGGAATCTGGACGAGCAGTACTTC.

This clonotype was seen a few times. The chain is built from TRBV9 and TRBJ2-3; 10 bases match TRBD2. The J segment lost 11 bases and the V segment lost 0 bases, leaving 3 bases of the junction unmatched. Germline assignment: CDR1 SGDLS and CDR2 YYNGEE. The CDR3 contains 13 residues. Written as DNA, the CDR3 is TGTGCCAGCAGCGTAGGCCCTAGCGGGGGGCAGTATTTT. This encodes CASSVGPSGGQYF.

This clonotype has just a few counts. The J gene is TRBJ1-2, the V gene TRBV5-1; no clear D gene. Trimming stripped 4 bases from V and 8 bases from J, with 15 bases between. Germline CDR1 is SGHRS and CDR2 is YFSETQ. The CDR3 consists of 13 residues. The CDR3 spells CASSPTESGGYTF. CDR3 nucleotide sequence: TGCGCCAGCAGCCCCACAGAATCAGGCGGCTACACCTTC.

The rearrangement links TRBV7-9 to TRBJ2-7, with 7 nucleotides matching TRBD1. Per the germline V gene, CDR1 is SEHNR and CDR2 is FQNEAQ (reference sequence). J gave up 3 bases and V 6 bases, and 8 bases lay outside the gene matches. The CDR3 has 14 amino acids. CDR3 sequence: CASSKGDRVYEQYF. Written as DNA, the CDR3 is TGTGCCAGCAGTAAGGGAGACAGGGTCTACGAGCAGTACTTC.

This clonotype has more than one count but fewer than ten. This chain uses TRBV6-2 or TRBV6-3 with TRBJ2-2; 8 bases map to TRBD2. Per germline, CDR1 MNHEY and CDR2 SVGEGT. The CDR3 runs 18 residues. After removal of 3 bases from V and 2 bases from J, the junction contained 11 bases not matched to a gene. CDR3 sequence reads: CASSYSVGLVINTGELFF. In DNA, the CDR3 is TGTGCCAGCAGTTATAGTGTGGGACTAGTAATCAACACCGGGGAGCTGTTTTTT.

This chain joins TRBV20-1 and TRBJ2-1, with 9 bases that match TRBD1. Germline loops: CDR1 DFQATT, CDR2 SNEGSKA (reference sequence). V was clipped by 4 bases and J by 4 bases; unmatched bases: 5. The CDR3 extends over 14 amino acids. The CDR3 here is CSAIQGAWYNEQFF. DNA of the CDR3: TGCAGTGCTATACAGGGGGCCTGGTACAATGAGCAGTTCTTC.

There are many counts of this clonotype. V is TRBV5-1 and J is TRBJ2-1; the D gene is possibly TRBD1 (6 bases). The CDR3 sequence is 13 residues long. The V gene lost 4 bases and the J gene lost 5 bases, with 10 bases spanning the gap. Looked up from germline, CDR1 is SGHRS and CDR2 is YFSETQ. CDR3 region: CASSLQGNNEQFF. In DNA, the CDR3 is TGCGCCAGCAGCCTACAGGGAAACAATGAGCAGTTCTTC.

This clonotype was counted many times. At one of its ends the junction is not consistent with the germline gene, which may arise from a read error. V is TRBV12-3 or TRBV12-4 and J is TRBJ2-7; D unresolved. The CDR3 is made up of 12 amino acids. The CDR3 here is CASSPSLRSHHF. The DNA of the CDR3 is TGTGCCAGCAGCCCTTCCCTAAGGTCCCACCACTTC.

This clonotype was picked up many times. J is TRBJ2-5 and V is TRBV19; 10 bases are shared with TRBD1. The CDR3 length is 15 residues. Germline CDR1 LNHDA, CDR2 SQIVND (reference sequence). Unmatched junction bases numbered 8, after V lost 5 bases and J lost 5 bases. The CDR3, as DNA: TGTGCCAGTAGTTCCGACAGGGGGCGAGGGGAGACCCAGTACTTC. This gives the protein CASSSDRGRGETQYF.

The chain recombines TRBV29-1 with TRBJ2-7; 8 bases align to TRBD1. The CDR3 is made up of 13 amino acids. With V trimmed by 7 bases and J by 0 bases, 5 bases remained unmatched. CDR1 and CDR2 from the germline V gene are SQVTM and ANQGSEA. CDR3 residues: CSAGTGVSYEQYF. CDR3 coding DNA: TGCAGCGCGGGGACAGGTGTCTCCTACGAGCAGTACTTC.

This clonotype was detected a few times. The chain employs TRBV20-1 and TRBJ2-1, with D unresolved. This CDR3 is built from 14 residues. Germline V gives CDR1 DFQATT, CDR2 SNEGSKA (reference sequence). As DNA, the CDR3 is TGCTCTCACCTCCAACCAAACACCTACAATGAGCAGTTCTTC. It translates to CSHLQPNTYNEQFF.